This passage covers 9 T cell receptor beta chains from one sample sequenced in a study of early T cells in non-severe SARS-CoV-2 infection. TCRdb itself ran the 5' RACE reads through MiXCR, one entry per CDR3 protein. The data contain 100,000 to 150,000 distinct CDR3 sequences, around 14% of them singletons. The sequenced sample consisted of whole blood. These receptors originate from an adult who was a healthcare worker with PCR-confirmed SARS-CoV-2 infection or an uninfected control (not recorded which).

The chain is built from TRBV10-3 and TRBJ1-2; tentative D call: TRBD1 (6 bases). CDR1 is ENHRY and CDR2 is SYGVKD in the germline V gene. Trimming removed 6 bases at V and 3 bases at J, with 17 bases between. This CDR3 has 15 residues. This chain's CDR3 is CAIRNRAVMDYGYTF. Written as DNA, the CDR3 is TGTGCCATCAGGAACAGGGCGGTCATGGACTATGGCTACACCTTC.

This clonotype has more than one count but fewer than ten. CDR3 nucleotides: TGTGCCAGCAGCCGGGGAGGAGCGTCCTACTCCTACGAGCAGTACTTC. This sequence encodes CASSRGGASYSYEQYF. The chain has TRBV12-3 or TRBV12-4 and TRBJ2-7; weak D call: TRBD2 (6 bases). The CDR3 is 16 amino acids. Deletions cut 6 bases from V and 0 bases from J, with 18 bases between.

This clonotype was counted only a few times. The chain combines TRBV12-3 or TRBV12-4 with TRBJ2-1, with D perhaps matching TRBD1 (6 bases). CDR3 length: 14 residues. Trimming shortened V by 5 bases and J by 4 bases, and 12 bases separated the two germline ends. The CDR3, as DNA: TGTGCCAGCAGTCCCCGAGGACAGTACAATGAGCAGTTCTTC. Amino acid sequence: CASSPRGQYNEQFF.

This clonotype showed up just a few times. The chain uses TRBV2 and TRBJ2-5; D ambiguous. CDR3 length equals 14 residues. In germline, CDR1 is SNHLY, CDR2 FYNNEI. The V and J ends lost 1 base and 0 bases respectively, with 6 bases between them. The CDR3 is CASSEEQNQETQYF. CDR3 sequence (DNA): TGTGCCAGCAGTGAAGAACAGAACCAAGAGACCCAGTACTTC. Supplemented by reference TRBV2 and TRBJ2-5, the full variable domain reads EPEVTQTPSHQVTQMGQEVILRCVPISNHLYFYWYRQILGQKVEFLVSFYNNEISEKSEIFDDQFSVERPDGSNFTLKIRSTKLEDSAMYFCASSEEQNQETQYFGPGTRLLVL.

V usage is TRBV12-3 or TRBV12-4 and J usage is TRBJ1-3, with a weak D call TRBD1 (6 bases). This CDR3 has 14 amino acids. Trimming removed 6 bases from V and 2 bases from J, with 11 bases in between. CDR3 loop: CASRSTGTGNTIYF. The CDR3 DNA follows: TGTGCCAGCAGGTCGACAGGCACTGGAAACACCATATATTTT.

This clonotype was seen many times. J is TRBJ2-1 and V is TRBV5-5; no clear D gene. Trimming took off 2 bases at V and 8 bases at J, with 14 bases between the two ends. The CDR3 sequence is 14 residues long. Germline CDR1 reads SGHKS; CDR2 reads YYEKEE (reference sequence). CDR3 DNA sequence: TGTGCCAGCAGCTTTAGCAGGCGTGGCGATGAGCAGTTCTTC. Protein sequence: CASSFSRRGDEQFF.

The chain employs TRBV4-1 and TRBJ1-2; D is uncertain. Per germline, CDR1 MGHRA and CDR2 YSYEKL. V lost 0 bases to trimming and J lost 9 bases, with 11 bases between them. This CDR3 has 13 residues. CDR3 sequence reads: CASSQESGWSYTF. In nucleotides, the CDR3 is TGCGCCAGCAGCCAAGAGAGCGGTTGGAGCTACACCTTC.

This clonotype was found many times. This chain joins TRBV3-1 and TRBJ2-1; no reliable D call. The CDR3 totals 13 residues. V dropped 4 bases and J dropped 4 bases, with 8 bases sitting between them. From germline, CDR1 is LGHDT and CDR2 YNNKEL (reference sequence). The CDR3 loop is CASSRTRYNEQFF. The CDR3 DNA is TGTGCCAGCAGCCGTACAAGATACAATGAGCAGTTCTTC.

In its sample, this clonotype was seen a few times. The chain links TRBV5-8 to TRBJ2-7; no clear D. The CDR3 runs to 12 residues. V lost 10 bases and J 7 bases, leaving 18 bases between the germline ends. Germline V CDR1 and CDR2: SGHTS, YDEGEE. The DNA of the CDR3 is TGTGCCGGTGTCCTGGATATAGGGGAGCAGTACTTC. The encoded protein is CAGVLDIGEQYF. Full variable domain (outside the CDR3, taken from reference TRBV5-8 and TRBJ2-7): EAGVTQSPTHLIKTRGQQATLRCSPISGHTSVYWYQQALGLGLQFLLWYDEGEERNRGNFPPRFSGRQFPNYSSELNVNALELEDSALYLCAGVLDIGEQYFGPGTRLTVT.